The clone carrying this T cell receptor (beta chain) was detected only once. Antigen unknown. The data belong to a study of cytomegalovirus exposure and HLA in healthy donors. Across the whole study: From HLA-typed donors, an early data release held approximately 85 million unique TCRs. The Caucasian-associated ancestry cluster contained roughly four fifths of the approximately 390 genotyped donors. Findings of the study overall: When a later analysis compared HLA-associated TCR beta chains with equally common others, the HLA-associated chains turned out to be more clonally expanded and to have lower generation probabilities. Several top significant clusters appeared, in a later analysis, to be linked to common viral pathogens.

The study ran its PCR with 60 Vbeta and 13 Jbeta primers. The repertoire was sequenced with immunoSEQ multiplex PCR; TCRdb's copy has only in-frame clones and lacks some. The sample lists about 120,000 clones; roughly 9.9% were seen once. Deletions cut 5 bases from V and 2 bases from J, with 16 bases between. The germline V gene encodes CDR1 SGHNT and CDR2 YENEEA. CDR3 length equals 16 residues. This chain joins TRBV11-3 and TRBJ1-3; the D gene is possibly TRBD1 (6 bases). The clonotype was recovered from a man aged 25 to 40 in good health and CMV-seronegative. Sequencing was done on a sample of PBMCs. CDR3 sequence (DNA): TGTGCCAGCAGCCCACGGACAGAGGCCCCTGGAAACACCATATATTTT. It yields the protein CASSPRTEAPGNTIYF.